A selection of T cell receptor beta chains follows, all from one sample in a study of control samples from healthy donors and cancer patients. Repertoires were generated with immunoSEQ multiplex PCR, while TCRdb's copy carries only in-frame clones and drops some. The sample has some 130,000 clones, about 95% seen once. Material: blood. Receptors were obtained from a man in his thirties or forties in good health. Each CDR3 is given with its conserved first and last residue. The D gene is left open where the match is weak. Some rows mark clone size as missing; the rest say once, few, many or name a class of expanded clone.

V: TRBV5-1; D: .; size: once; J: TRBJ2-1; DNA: TGCGCCAGCAGCTGGGGACTCCCCTTCCTCGATGAGCAGTTCTTC; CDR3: CASSWGLPFLDEQFF
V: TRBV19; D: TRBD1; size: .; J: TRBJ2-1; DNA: TGTGCCAGTAGGGATCGGGCCAGGGGGAAATACAATGAGCAGTTCTTC; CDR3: CASRDRARGKYNEQFF
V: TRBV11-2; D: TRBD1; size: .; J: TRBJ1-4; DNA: TGTGCCAGCAGCTGGAACAGGGGGCGTATAGAAAAACTGTTTTTT; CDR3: CASSWNRGRIEKLFF
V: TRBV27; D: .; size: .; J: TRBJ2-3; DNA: TGTGCCAGCGGCCTGATCGGACAGCTATACACAGATACGCAGTATTTT; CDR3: CASGLIGQLYTDTQYF
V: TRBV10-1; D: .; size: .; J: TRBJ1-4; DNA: TGCGCCAGCAGCGAAGGTGGAGAGAACGAAAAACTGTTTTTT; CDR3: CASSEGGENEKLFF
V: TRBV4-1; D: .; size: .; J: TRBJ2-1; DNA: TGCGCCAGCAGCCAAGAAGGAGGCAGAACACGCAATGAGCAGTTCTTC; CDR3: CASSQEGGRTRNEQFF
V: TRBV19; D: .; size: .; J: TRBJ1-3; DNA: TGTGCCAGTTCAGGGAGTGGAAACACCATATATTTT; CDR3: CASSGSGNTIYF
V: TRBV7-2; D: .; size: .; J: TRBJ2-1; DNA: TGTGCCAGCAGCTTAGTAGGGGTAGTAGTTTATGAGCAGTTCTTC; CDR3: CASSLVGVVVYEQFF
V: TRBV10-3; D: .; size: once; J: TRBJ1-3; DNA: TGTGCCATCAGTGAGTCGACAAGGGTAGCTGGAAACACCATATATTTT; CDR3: CAISESTRVAGNTIYF
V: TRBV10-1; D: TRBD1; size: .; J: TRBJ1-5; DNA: TGCGCCAGCAGTGAACCAAGACCTACAGGGGTCAATCAGCCCCAGCATTTT; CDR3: CASSEPRPTGVNQPQHF
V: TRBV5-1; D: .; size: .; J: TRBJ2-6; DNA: TGCGCCAGCAACCCGACAGTCTCTGGGGCCAACGTCCTGACTTTC; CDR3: CASNPTVSGANVLTF
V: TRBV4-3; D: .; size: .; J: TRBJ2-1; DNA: TGCGCCAGCAGCCAAGAAGTTAGCAATGAGCAGTTCTTC; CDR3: CASSQEVSNEQFF
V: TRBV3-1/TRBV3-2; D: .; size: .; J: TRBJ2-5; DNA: TGTGCCAGCAGCCAAGCCAGGGGATTGGGAGAGACCCAGTACTTC; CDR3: CASSQARGLGETQYF
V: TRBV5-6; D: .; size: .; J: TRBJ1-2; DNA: TGTGCCAGCAGCTTGCGGGGCAGGGGAAGTGGCTACACCTTC; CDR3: CASSLRGRGSGYTF
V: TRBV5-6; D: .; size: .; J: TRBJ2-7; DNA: TGTGCCAGCAGCGCAGGGTCCCCCTACGAGCAGTACTTC; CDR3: CASSAGSPYEQYF
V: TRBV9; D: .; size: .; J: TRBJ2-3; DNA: TGTGCCAGCAGCGTTCGTGGGGGGGGGCCAGATACGCAGTATTTT; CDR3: CASSVRGGGPDTQYF
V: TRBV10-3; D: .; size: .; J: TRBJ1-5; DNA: TGTGCCATCAGTGTGTCCGGAAGCAATCAGCCCCAGCATTTT; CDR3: CAISVSGSNQPQHF
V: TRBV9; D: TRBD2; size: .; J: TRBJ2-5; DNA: TGTGCCAGCAGCGTAAACCTAGCGGGGATGGACCAGTACTTC; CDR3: CASSVNLAGMDQYF
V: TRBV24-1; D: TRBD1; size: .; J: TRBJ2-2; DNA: TGTGCCACCAGTGATCCCCGGACAGGTGTCGGGGAGCTGTTTTTT; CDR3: CATSDPRTGVGELFF
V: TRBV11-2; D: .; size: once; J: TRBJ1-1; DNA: TGTGCCAGCATAGGACAAGGCCACACTGAAGCTTTCTTT; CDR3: CASIGQGHTEAFF
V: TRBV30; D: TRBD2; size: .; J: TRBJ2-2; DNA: TGTGCCTGCGCGGGGGGTAACACCGGGGAGCTGTTTTTT; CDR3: CACAGGNTGELFF
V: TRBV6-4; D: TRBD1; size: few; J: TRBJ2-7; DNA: TGTGCCAGCAGTCTTACAGGGGGCCTCATCGACGAGCAGTACTTC; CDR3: CASSLTGGLIDEQYF
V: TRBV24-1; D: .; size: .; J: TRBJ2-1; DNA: TGTGCCACCAGTGATGTCCAGGGGAGGGAGTTCTTC; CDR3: CATSDVQGREFF
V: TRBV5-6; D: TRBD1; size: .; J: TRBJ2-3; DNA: TGTGCCAGCAGCATCCGGGACAGGGGCGTAGATACGCAGTATTTT; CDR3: CASSIRDRGVDTQYF
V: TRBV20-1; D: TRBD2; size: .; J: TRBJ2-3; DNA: TGCAGTGCTAGTTCGGGGGGGGCCCGGGATACGCAGTATTTT; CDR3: CSASSGGARDTQYF
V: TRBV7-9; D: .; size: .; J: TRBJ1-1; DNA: TGTGCCAGCAGCTTCGCAGGAGTCATGAACACTGAAGCTTTCTTT; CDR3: CASSFAGVMNTEAFF
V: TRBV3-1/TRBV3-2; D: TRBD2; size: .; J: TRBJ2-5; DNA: TGTGCCAGCAGCCCTAGCGGGGGCCTAAAAGAGACCCAGTACTTC; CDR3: CASSPSGGLKETQYF
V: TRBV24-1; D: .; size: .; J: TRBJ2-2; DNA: TGTGCCACCAGTGATTCAGGGGTCACCGGGGAGCTGTTTTTT; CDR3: CATSDSGVTGELFF
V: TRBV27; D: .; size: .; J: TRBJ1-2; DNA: TGTGCCAGCAGTACAGGGTTACAGGGCTACACCTTC; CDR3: CASSTGLQGYTF
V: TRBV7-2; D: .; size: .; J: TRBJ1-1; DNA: TGTGCCAGCAGCGTGACTGTGAACACTGAAGCTTTCTTT; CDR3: CASSVTVNTEAFF
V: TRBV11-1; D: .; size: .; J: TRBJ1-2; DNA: TGTGCCAGCAGCCAGCCAGGGAACTATGGCTACACCTTC; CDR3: CASSQPGNYGYTF
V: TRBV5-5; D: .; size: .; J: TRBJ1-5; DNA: TGTGCCAGCGGCAGGGGAAATCAGCCCCAGCATTTT; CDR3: CASGRGNQPQHF
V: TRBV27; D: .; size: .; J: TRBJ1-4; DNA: TGTGCCAGCAACCAAGAGCCGTTCAATGAAAAACTGTTTTTT; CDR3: CASNQEPFNEKLFF
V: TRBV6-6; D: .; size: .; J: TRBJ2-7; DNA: TGTGCCAGCAGTCCCGACGGCTACGAGCAGTACTTC; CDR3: CASSPDGYEQYF
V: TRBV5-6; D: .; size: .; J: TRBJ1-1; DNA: TGTGCCAGCAGCTTTGCAGGGGAAACTGAAGCTTTCTTT; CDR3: CASSFAGETEAFF